The source of this T cell receptor (beta chain) is a study of technical replicates of blood from a handful of donors. This CDR3 comprises 16 residues. Germline V CDR1 and CDR2: SGHRS, YFSETQ. V lost 0 bases and J lost 3; bases outside the gene matches: 8. Profiled with immunoSEQ multiplex PCR; TCRdb holds only in-frame clones, not every one. The data contain some 64,000 clones, roughly 97% of them seen just once; the ten biggest clones take up approximately 0.18%. This receptor was obtained from a human donor in good health. This chain uses TRBV5-1 with TRBJ2-7; 8 bases fit TRBD2. The sample comprised T cells isolated from PBMCs. CDR3 loop: CASSLGSLAGNYEQYF. The CDR3 region has the DNA TGCGCCAGCAGCTTGGGGTCCTTAGCGGGGAACTACGAGCAGTACTTC.